This note documents a single TCR beta chain sequence. This sample was taken from a study of cytomegalovirus exposure and HLA in healthy donors. With 60 Vbeta and 13 Jbeta primers, the PCR was carried out. Here immunoSEQ multiplex PCR was the method, and the copy in TCRdb shows in-frame clones only, minus some. The sample records about 160,000 clones, approximately 80% being singletons. Germline loops: CDR1 SGDLS, CDR2 YYNGEE. V trimming: 0 bases; J trimming: 1 base; junction bases outside the gene matches: 4. The CDR3 runs 17 residues. The TCR sequence derives from a man aged 18-30 years in good health and CMV-seropositive. This rearrangement joins TRBV9 to TRBJ2-2; TRBD2 matches at 9 bases. Sequencing was carried out using PBMCs. The CDR3 nucleotides are TGTGCCAGCAGCGTAGTGGCTAGCGGGGAGAACACCGGGGAGCTGTTTTTT. It translates to CASSVVASGENTGELFF.